The sequence of this T cell receptor (beta chain) was determined in a study of response to subunit inactivated influenza vaccine. Study-wide results and caveats: That few new T cells are recruited by each seasonal influenza vaccination was the authors' suggestion.

This clonotype appeared a few times. Its target is unknown. V was clipped by 3 bases and J by 0 bases; unmatched bases: 5. The CDR3 is 15 residues long. Germline CDR1 reads LGHNA; CDR2 reads YNFKEQ. MiXCR was run by TCRdb on the RT-PCR reads, yielding one entry per CDR3 protein. Of 860,000 or so distinct CDR3 sequences in the sample, around 20% were seen once. The chain couples TRBV4-2 to TRBJ2-7, with 7 bases that match TRBD2. This clonotype was obtained from a man aged 45-65 years who received an inactivated influenza vaccine. Source: PBMCs from blood, taken about 5 days after vaccination. The CDR3: CASSHNSGDSYEQYF. The CDR3, as DNA: TGTGCCAGCAGCCATAACAGCGGGGACTCCTACGAGCAGTACTTC.